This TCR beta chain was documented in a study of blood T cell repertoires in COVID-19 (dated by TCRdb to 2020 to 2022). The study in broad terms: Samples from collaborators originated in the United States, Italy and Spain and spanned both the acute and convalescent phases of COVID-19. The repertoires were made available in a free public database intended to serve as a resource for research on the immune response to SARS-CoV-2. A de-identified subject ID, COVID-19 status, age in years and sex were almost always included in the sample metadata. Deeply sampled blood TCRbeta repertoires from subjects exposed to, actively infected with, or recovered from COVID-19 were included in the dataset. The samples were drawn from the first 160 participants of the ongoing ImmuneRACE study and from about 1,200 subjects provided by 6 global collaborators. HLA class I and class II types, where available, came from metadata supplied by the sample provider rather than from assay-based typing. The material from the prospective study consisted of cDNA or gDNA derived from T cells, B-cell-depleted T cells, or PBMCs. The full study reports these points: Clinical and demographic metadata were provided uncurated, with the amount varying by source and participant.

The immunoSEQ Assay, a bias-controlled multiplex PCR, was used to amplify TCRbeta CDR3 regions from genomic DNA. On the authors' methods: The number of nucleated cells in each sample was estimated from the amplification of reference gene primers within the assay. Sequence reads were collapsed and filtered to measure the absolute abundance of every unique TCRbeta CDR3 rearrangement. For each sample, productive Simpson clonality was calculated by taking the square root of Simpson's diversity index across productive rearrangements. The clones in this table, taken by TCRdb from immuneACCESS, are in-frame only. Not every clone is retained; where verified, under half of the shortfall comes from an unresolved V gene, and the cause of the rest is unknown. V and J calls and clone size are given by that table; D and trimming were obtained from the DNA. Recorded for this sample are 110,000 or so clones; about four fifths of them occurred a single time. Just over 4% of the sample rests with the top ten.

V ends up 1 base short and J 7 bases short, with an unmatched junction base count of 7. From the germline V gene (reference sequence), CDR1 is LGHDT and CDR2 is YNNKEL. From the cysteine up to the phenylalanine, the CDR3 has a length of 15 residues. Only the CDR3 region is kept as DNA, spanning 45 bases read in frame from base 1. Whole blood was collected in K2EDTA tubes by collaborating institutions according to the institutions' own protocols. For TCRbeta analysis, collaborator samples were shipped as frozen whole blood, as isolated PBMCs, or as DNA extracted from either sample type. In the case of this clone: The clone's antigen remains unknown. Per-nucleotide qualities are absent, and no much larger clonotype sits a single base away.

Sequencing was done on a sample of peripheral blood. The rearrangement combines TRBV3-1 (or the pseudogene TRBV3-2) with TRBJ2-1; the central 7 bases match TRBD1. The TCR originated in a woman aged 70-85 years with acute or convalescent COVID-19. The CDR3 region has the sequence CASSQAGPGQNEQFF. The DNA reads TGTGCCAGCAGCCAAGCTGGGCCGGGACAGAATGAGCAGTTCTTC.